Below are 19 T cell receptor beta chains sequenced from a single sample in a study of OX40 agonist ivuxolimab in advanced cancers. TCRdb's copy holds only in-frame clones and misses some; the assay was immunoSEQ multiplex PCR. The table records around 94,000 clones, roughly 88% of them present only once. The sequences come from CD4+ or CD8+ T cells sorted from blood, collected in a trial of the OX40 agonist ivuxolimab. The receptors derive from an adult with an advanced solid tumor such as melanoma, head and neck, liver or kidney cancer.

The chain carries TRBV19 and TRBJ2-6, with D perhaps TRBD1 (5 bases). In germline, CDR1 is LNHDA, CDR2 SQIVND (reference sequence). This CDR3 is 17 amino acids long. V lost 1 base and J 0 bases, leaving 10 bases between the germline ends. CDR3 sequence reads: CASSIGRDLSGANVLTF. CDR3 DNA sequence: TGTGCCAGTAGTATAGGCAGGGATCTCTCTGGGGCCAACGTCCTGACTTTC.

In this sample, this clone turned up once. The chain uses TRBV5-1 and TRBJ2-3, with 12 bases that match TRBD1. Trimming took 4 bases from V and 4 from J; bases not matched to a gene: 13. This CDR3 is built from 18 residues. Germline V gene data show CDR1 as SGHRS and CDR2 as YFSETQ. The CDR3 loop reads CASSVRDRGPPVADTQYF. CDR3 sequence (DNA): TGCGCCAGCAGCGTCCGGGACAGGGGGCCCCCGGTCGCAGATACGCAGTATTTT.

CDR3 sequence: CASSRGQDTGELFF. The CDR3 DNA reads TGTGCCAGCAGCAGAGGACAGGACACCGGGGAGCTGTTTTTT. The chain couples TRBV28 to TRBJ2-2; 7 bases agree with TRBD1. Unmatched junction bases numbered 4, after V lost 6 bases and J lost 3 bases. The CDR3 has 14 residues. Germline V gives CDR1 MDHEN, CDR2 SYDVKM.

In its sample, this clone was seen a few times. The chain joins TRBV5-1 to TRBJ1-1; 7 positions agree with TRBD1. The CDR3 covers 15 residues. In germline, CDR1 is SGHRS, CDR2 YFSETQ. Trimming removed 0 bases from V and 1 base from J; junction bases left unmatched: 3. The CDR3 loop reads CASSLAGTANTEAFF. The CDR3 DNA sequence: TGCGCCAGCAGCTTGGCCGGGACAGCGAACACTGAAGCTTTCTTT.

The CDR3 DNA reads TGCGCCAGCAGCCCCGGGGGAGCGGGCTACAATGAGCAGTTCTTC. Amino acids: CASSPGGAGYNEQFF. The chain uses TRBV4-3 and TRBJ2-1; TRBD2 is a possible D gene (6 bases). The V and J ends lost 4 bases and 3 bases respectively, with 13 bases between them. CDR1 is LGHNA and CDR2 is YSLEER in the germline V gene. The CDR3 is 15 amino acids.

This clone was detected only once. This chain links TRBV7-9 with TRBJ2-5; D gene ambiguous. There are 12 residues in the CDR3. Trimming removed 5 bases at V and 4 bases at J, with 8 bases between. Germline values: CDR1 SEHNR, CDR2 FQNEAQ (reference sequence). The CDR3 nucleotides are TGTGCCAGCAGCCTTAAAGTAGAGACCCAGTACTTC. As protein: CASSLKVETQYF.

This clone has just one count. V and J are TRBV4-1 and TRBJ2-1, with 9 nucleotides matching TRBD2. Germline CDR1 is MGHRA and CDR2 is YSYEKL. Trimming cost V 0 bases and J 6 bases; bases outside gene matches: 6. The CDR3 covers 16 residues. CDR3 amino acids: CASSQEAVAGANEQFF. DNA of the CDR3: TGCGCCAGCAGCCAAGAAGCGGTAGCGGGAGCCAATGAGCAGTTCTTC.

This chain joins TRBV7-3 and TRBJ2-3; 10 nucleotides align to TRBD2. This CDR3 region has 15 residues. The trim removed 1 base at V and 7 bases at J, leaving 5 bases unmatched. The germline CDR1 and CDR2 sequences are SGHTA and FQGTGA. The CDR3 here is CASSLSISGGNTQYF. CDR3 sequence (DNA): TGTGCCAGCAGCTTAAGTATTAGCGGGGGGAATACGCAGTATTTT.

This rearrangement joins TRBV6-4 to TRBJ2-5; tentatively, D is TRBD2 (6 bases). The V and J ends lost 10 bases and 2 bases respectively, with 14 bases between them. The CDR3 totals 13 residues. Per germline, CDR1 MRHNA and CDR2 SNTAGT. DNA for the CDR3: TGTGCCAACGTAAGCGGGTTACAAGAGACCCAGTACTTC. Its translation is CANVSGLQETQYF.

The CDR3 coding sequence is TGTGCCAGTGATTCGGGACTAGCCTTTGCCGGGGAGCTGTTTTTT. Its translation is CASDSGLAFAGELFF. The chain employs TRBV9 and TRBJ2-2, with TRBD2 matching over 9 bases. The CDR3 runs 15 residues. CDR1 SGDLS and CDR2 YYNGEE come from the germline V gene. The trim removed 8 bases at V and 6 bases at J, leaving 11 bases unmatched.

The chain is built from TRBV6-1 and TRBJ1-1; D is ambiguous. Germline V CDR1 and CDR2: MNHNS, SASEGT. Trimming cost V 2 bases and J 7 bases, with 17 bases left between them. The CDR3 runs to 15 residues. CDR3 amino acids: CASSELLLLGGEAFF. In DNA form, the CDR3 reads TGTGCCAGCAGTGAATTACTCCTCCTAGGAGGTGAAGCTTTCTTT.

The chain employs TRBV4-1 and TRBJ2-4; possible D gene TRBD1, 6 bases. CDR1 is MGHRA, CDR2 YSYEKL, per germline. The ends were cut back, 3 bases at V and 11 bases at J, with 20 bases in the middle. The CDR3 is 15 residues long. The CDR3 region has the DNA TGCGCCAGCAGCCACACCACCGAGGGGGTCTTTTTTCAGTACTTC. Protein: CASSHTTEGVFFQYF.

The genes are TRBV5-1 and TRBJ2-3, with D uncertain. V was shortened by 0 bases and J by 4 bases, with 12 bases between the two germline ends. There are 15 residues in the CDR3. CDR1 and CDR2 from the germline V gene are SGHRS and YFSETQ. The CDR3, as DNA: TGCGCCAGCAGCTTGGCCAGCTCAGGCGCAGATACGCAGTATTTT. Translating gives CASSLASSGADTQYF.

In this sample, this clone turned up once. J is TRBJ2-3 and V is TRBV7-6; D call uncertain. V lost 5 bases and J lost 0, with 9 bases in between. Germline V gene sequence: CDR1 SGHVS, CDR2 FNYEAQ. This CDR3 has 14 amino acids. CDR3: CASSPGASTDTQYF. In DNA, the CDR3 is TGTGCCAGCAGCCCCGGTGCTAGCACAGATACGCAGTATTTT.

This clone occurred many times. The CDR3 reads CASSIQSQETQYF. CDR3 coding DNA: TGTGCCAGTAGTATACAGAGTCAAGAGACCCAGTACTTC. The chain carries TRBV19 and TRBJ2-5; no definite D call. V lost 2 bases and J lost 2, with 6 bases in between. From germline, CDR1 is LNHDA and CDR2 SQIVND (reference sequence). The length of the CDR3 is 13 residues.

The chain joins TRBV30 to TRBJ1-1; unclear D gene. CDR1 is GTSNPN, CDR2 SVGIG, per germline (reference sequence). Trimming pared 4 bases from V and 2 bases from J, leaving 11 bases between. CDR3 length: 13 amino acids. The DNA for the CDR3 is TGTGCCTGGACTCTGGGATATAACACTGAAGCTTTCTTT. It yields the protein CAWTLGYNTEAFF. Full variable domain (remainder filled in from reference TRBV30 and TRBJ1-1): SQTIHQWPATLVQPVGSPLSLECTVEGTSNPNLYWYRQAAGRGLQLLFYSVGIGQISSEVPQNLSASRPQDRQFILSSKKLLLSDSGFYLCAWTLGYNTEAFFGQGTRLTVV.

This clone was counted a single time. This chain links TRBV5-5 with TRBJ2-5; weak D call: TRBD1 (6 bases). CDR1 and CDR2 (germline): SGHKS, YYEKEE (reference sequence). This CDR3 is 15 amino acids long. V was trimmed by 4 bases and J by 7 bases, leaving 20 bases between them. DNA for the CDR3: TGTGCCAGCAGCGGCTTCGGACAGCCCACCGGGACCCAGTACTTC. Translated, it gives CASSGFGQPTGTQYF.

This clone showed up just a few times. The chain is built from TRBV7-8 and TRBJ2-3; 8 bases are shared with TRBD1. V lost 4 bases, J lost 8 bases, and 8 bases stayed unmatched. This CDR3 spans 14 amino acids. Germline V lookup: CDR1 SGHVS, CDR2 FQNEAQ. CDR3 sequence: CASSWGQAQGTQYF. CDR3 nucleotides: TGTGCCAGCAGCTGGGGACAGGCCCAGGGTACGCAGTATTTT.

V usage is TRBV5-1 and J usage is TRBJ2-3; the D call may be TRBD1 or TRBD2 (5 bases each). This CDR3 region has 15 residues. The V and J ends lost 5 bases and 0 bases respectively, with 13 bases between them. In germline, CDR1 is SGHRS, CDR2 YFSETQ. For the CDR3, the DNA is TGCGCCAGCAGACAACCGGGACGGAGCACAGATACGCAGTATTTT. Translating it yields CASRQPGRSTDTQYF.